This passage covers 15 T cell receptor beta chains from one sample sequenced in a study of T cell repertoires in cytomegalovirus infection. These receptors have no identified antigens. Using its own MiXCR run on the reads, TCRdb lists one record per CDR3 protein. The sample contains approximately 1,000,000 distinct CDR3 sequences, less than 40% of which appear only once. The specimen was cultured CD8+ T cells from PBMCs, collected from culture after CMV antigen stimulation. Every receptor here comes from a human donor in good health (CMV status not recorded). Some clones in this sample may be carry-over from other donors' samples.

The V gene is TRBV27, the J gene TRBJ2-7; D is ambiguous. This CDR3 has 12 residues. Per germline, CDR1 MNHEY and CDR2 SMNVEV (reference sequence). V was cut by 4 bases and J by 3 bases, with 7 bases left in between. The CDR3 DNA sequence: TGTGCCAGCAGTTCAAGCTACTACGAGCAGTACTTC. As protein: CASSSSYYEQYF.

The CDR3 reads CATSRGQGNEQYV. The CDR3 DNA sequence: TGTGCCACCAGCCGCGGACAGGGGAACGAGCAGTACGTC. The chain carries TRBV15 and TRBJ2-7; the match to TRBD1 covers 9 bases. The length of the CDR3 is 13 residues. From germline, CDR1 is LNHNV and CDR2 YYDKDF (reference sequence). V lost 5 bases and J lost 5; bases outside the gene matches: 4.

The chain uses TRBV7-3 and TRBJ2-1; D perhaps matches TRBD2 (5 bases). Germline values: CDR1 SGHTA, CDR2 FQGTGA. V lost 4 bases, J lost 8 bases, and 15 bases lay in between. The CDR3 consists of 14 residues. CDR3 DNA: TGTGCCAGCAGCTCGTCTTCCACTAGTTATGAGCAGTTCTTC. Residues: CASSSSSTSYEQFF.

This sequence joins TRBV7-4 and TRBJ1-4; 8 bases map to TRBD1. The trim removed 5 bases at V and 4 bases at J, leaving 3 bases unmatched. The CDR3 contains 14 residues. The germline V gene has CDR1 SGHVT and CDR2 SQSDAQ. The CDR3 here is CASSGGQDNEKLFF. DNA of the CDR3: TGTGCCAGCAGCGGGGGACAGGATAATGAAAAACTGTTTTTT.

Ten or more counts support this clonotype. This chain connects TRBV6-2 or TRBV6-3 to TRBJ2-3, with 8 bases identical to TRBD2. CDR1 and CDR2 from the germline V gene are MNHEY and SVGEGT. The CDR3 extends over 15 amino acids. V was clipped by 0 bases and J by 1 base; unmatched bases: 0. CDR3 sequence: CASSYSSGGTDTQYF. DNA of the CDR3: TGTGCCAGCAGTTACTCTAGCGGGGGCACAGATACGCAGTATTTT.

In its sample, this clonotype was seen a few times. The chain combines TRBV12-3 or TRBV12-4 with TRBJ1-2; 8 positions match TRBD1. This CDR3 contains 13 residues. V dropped 6 bases and J dropped 3; count of bases not matched to a gene: 3. CDR3 region: CASRDREDYGYTF. CDR3 DNA: TGTGCCAGCAGGGACAGGGAGGACTATGGCTACACCTTC.

The table lists this clonotype with many counts. CDR3 amino acids: CASSLVQGRPDNEQFF. The CDR3 DNA reads as TGTGCCAGCAGCTTAGTTCAGGGGCGCCCGGACAATGAGCAGTTCTTC. The genes are TRBV7-9 and TRBJ2-1; D is perhaps TRBD1 (6 bases). Between the trimmed V and J ends, which lost 1 base and 5 bases, there was a span of 15 bases. CDR3 length: 16 amino acids. Germline-derived CDR1 and CDR2 are SEHNR and FQNEAQ (reference sequence).

This clonotype was seen only a few times. The chain employs TRBV4-1 and TRBJ1-1, with TRBD1 matching over 7 bases. The CDR3 contains 15 residues. Germline CDR1 is MGHRA and CDR2 is YSYEKL. After removal of 5 bases from V and 0 bases from J, the junction contained 6 bases not matched to a gene. CDR3 coding DNA: TGCGCCAGCAGCTACAGGGGACAGTTGAACACTGAAGCTTTCTTT. Amino acid sequence: CASSYRGQLNTEAFF.

The chain joins TRBV27 to TRBJ2-5, with D possibly matching TRBD2 (5 bases). The V end was cut by 3 bases, the J end by 0 bases, with 8 bases between. The CDR3 consists of 14 residues. Per the germline V gene, CDR1 is MNHEY and CDR2 is SMNVEV (reference sequence). CDR3 nucleotide sequence: TGTGCCAGCAGTTTTTCGCGGGACCAAGAGACCCAGTACTTC. Amino acids: CASSFSRDQETQYF.

V gene TRBV4-1 combines with J gene TRBJ1-6; unclear D gene. Per germline, CDR1 MGHRA and CDR2 YSYEKL. V was pared by 0 bases and J by 8 bases, with 14 bases between. This CDR3 comprises 16 residues. The CDR3 spells CASSQEAASKYSPLHF. CDR3 DNA: TGCGCCAGCAGCCAAGAGGCGGCATCAAAGTATTCACCCCTCCACTTT.

The chain carries TRBV4-2 and TRBJ2-2; TRBD2 matches at 7 bases. Trimming took 4 bases from V and 1 from J; bases not matched to a gene: 3. The CDR3 contains 15 residues. Per the germline V gene, CDR1 is LGHNA and CDR2 is YNFKEQ. The CDR3 loop is CASSPQRENTGELFF. CDR3 bases: TGTGCCAGCAGCCCACAGCGGGAGAACACCGGGGAGCTGTTTTTT.

This chain joins TRBV27 and TRBJ2-2; D unresolved. The CDR3 loop spans 15 amino acids. The V and J ends lost 1 base and 6 bases respectively, with 12 bases between them. In germline, CDR1 is MNHEY, CDR2 SMNVEV (reference sequence). This CDR3 reads CASSLFAPLAGELFF. The CDR3 DNA reads TGTGCCAGCAGTTTATTTGCCCCCCTGGCCGGGGAGCTGTTTTTT.

This clonotype was observed at least ten times. This chain connects TRBV7-3 to TRBJ2-7, with 7 positions matching TRBD1. Germline CDR1 is SGHTA and CDR2 is FQGTGA. The CDR3 runs 17 residues. Unmatched junction bases numbered 12, after V lost 1 base and J lost 3 bases. This CDR3 is CASSLSLRDRLLYEQYV. The CDR3 DNA reads as TGTGCCAGCAGCTTAAGTTTACGGGACAGACTCCTCTACGAGCAGTACGTC.

This clonotype occurred a few times. The genes are TRBV7-3 and TRBJ2-5, with D uncertain. Germline CDR1 and CDR2: SGHTA and FQGTGA. Trimming removed 5 bases from V and 2 bases from J, with 9 bases in between. This CDR3 is built from 13 residues. CDR3 sequence reads: CASSPGWQETQYF. CDR3 nucleotide sequence: TGTGCCAGCAGCCCTGGTTGGCAAGAGACCCAGTACTTC.

This clonotype was counted only a few times. The chain joins TRBV6-2 or TRBV6-3 to TRBJ2-1, with 12 bases identical to TRBD2. V was pared by 10 bases and J by 3 bases, with 4 bases of the junction left unmatched. The CDR3 loop spans 14 amino acids. Germline loops: CDR1 MNHEY, CDR2 SVGEGT. The DNA of the CDR3 is TGTGCCATAGGACTAGCGGGGTTCTACAATGAGCAGTTCTTC. Protein sequence: CAIGLAGFYNEQFF.